What follows describes a single TCR beta chain. There are a few counts of this clone. Its antigen remains undetermined. It has no much larger one-base neighbor in the sample; base qualities were not kept. The immunoSEQ Assay, a bias-controlled multiplex PCR, was used to amplify TCRbeta CDR3 regions from genomic DNA. In the paper's pipeline: Within the assay, amplification of reference gene primers was used to estimate how many nucleated cells each sample contained. Sequence reads were collapsed and filtered to measure the absolute abundance of every unique TCRbeta CDR3 rearrangement. For each sample, productive Simpson clonality was calculated as the square root of Simpson's diversity index over productive rearrangements. TCRdb provides this immuneACCESS table in a form limited to in-frame rearrangements. Some clones are lacking; in checked studies, under half of them reflect an unresolved V gene, and why the rest are absent is not known. D and trimming come from the DNA, and the V and J calls and clone size come from that table. The table for this sample lists around 260,000 clones; 84% of them were counted only once. 4.2% of the sample rests with the top ten.

This sample stems from a study of blood T cell repertoires in COVID-19 (dated by TCRdb to the early 2020s). For the study in its entirety: Samples from collaborators originated in the United States, Italy and Spain and spanned both the acute and convalescent phases of COVID-19. The prospective study material was composed of cDNA or gDNA derived from T cells, B-cell-depleted T cells, or PBMCs. Subjects who had been exposed to COVID-19, were actively infected with it, or had recovered from it provided the deeply sampled blood TCRbeta repertoires that made up the dataset. A freely available public database, intended as a resource for researchers studying the immune response to SARS-CoV-2, is where the repertoires were released. Samples came from the ongoing ImmuneRACE study (first 160 participants) plus 1,254 subjects from 6 global collaborators. Nearly every sample came with metadata listing a de-identified subject ID, COVID-19 status, age in years and sex. Where HLA class I and class II types were available, the types were taken from metadata supplied by the sample provider, not from assay-based typing. General study outcomes and caveats: The quantity of clinical and demographic metadata differed by source and by participant and was supplied without curation.

Each collaborating institution followed its own protocols to collect whole blood in K2EDTA tubes. For TCRbeta analysis, collaborators shipped samples as frozen whole blood, isolated PBMCs, or DNA extracted from either of those sample types. V lost 3 bases and J lost 4 bases, and the count of bases not matched to a germline gene is 6. From the germline V gene, CDR1 is KGHSH and CDR2 is LQKENI. Counted from cysteine to phenylalanine, this CDR3 has 15 amino acids. Of all the DNA, just the CDR3 is kept, 45 bases in frame from base 1. Sequences were obtained from peripheral blood. The TCR was taken from a man between 60 and 75 years old with acute or convalescent COVID-19. In this chain, TRBV18 is recombined with TRBJ2-1; the central 7 bases match TRBD1. The CDR3 has the sequence CASSPYRGPYNEQFF. The nucleotide sequence reads TGTGCCAGCTCACCGTACAGGGGTCCTTACAATGAGCAGTTCTTC.